Listed below are T cell receptor beta chains from one sample, sequenced in a study of T-cell memory formation after mild COVID-19. TCRdb reprocessed the 5' RACE reads with MiXCR, giving one entry per CDR3 protein. The sample lists more than 400,000 distinct CDR3 sequences, roughly 18% seen once, with more than 9% in the top ten. Material for sequencing was PBMCs or a T cell subset sorted from them (not recorded which). These TCRs come from an adult woman who had mild COVID-19 (a few samples of this study predate the infection). Cell type and time point are not known. The CDR3 runs from the conserved cysteine through the conserved F or W. The D gene is left open where the match is weak. Clone size is not always given. Where it is, it says once, few, many or a class for expanded clones.

clone size	V gene	J gene	D gene	CDR3 DNA	CDR3 protein
few	TRBV10-3	TRBJ2-7	TRBD2	TGTGCCATCTTGGGAGGGGATTCCTACGAGCAGTACTTC	CAILGGDSYEQYF
many	TRBV7-6	TRBJ2-5	TRBD1	TGTGCCAGCAGCTACGGGACAGGGGAGGAGACCCAGTACTTC	CASSYGTGEETQYF
many	TRBV11-3	TRBJ2-1	TRBD2	TGTGCCAGCAGCTTAGCCCTGACTAGCGGGAGGGCCAATGAGCAGTTCTTC	CASSLALTSGRANEQFF
-	TRBV5-1	TRBJ2-6	-	TGCGCCAGCAGCTTGGGCGGCCTACTTACAGGGTCCGGCTCTGGGGCCAACGTCCTGACTTTC	CASSLGGLLTGSGSGANVLTF
few	TRBV5-1	TRBJ2-6	TRBD1	TGCGCCAGCAGCGCCTGGATCGGACAGGCCCAAAGGTCCAACGTCCTGACTTTC	CASSAWIGQAQRSNVLTF
few	TRBV30	TRBJ2-7	TRBD2	TGTGCCTGGAGTGGGGGGGGCTACGAGCAGTACTTC	CAWSGGGYEQYF
-	TRBV7-2	TRBJ2-5	TRBD1	TGTGCCAGCAGCTTTGCCGGGACAGGGGGCGGAGGGACCCAGTACTTC	CASSFAGTGGGGTQYF
few	TRBV18	TRBJ1-5	-	TGTGCCAGCTCAAGCCAGGATAGCAATCAGCCCCAGCATTTT	CASSSQDSNQPQHF
-	TRBV14	TRBJ2-1	TRBD2	TGTGCCAGCAACGCGGGAGGGAGGAATGAGCAGTTCTTC	CASNAGGRNEQFF
-	TRBV27	TRBJ2-7	TRBD1	TGTGCCAGCAGCCCAACGGACAGGGGTCGAGCCTACGAGCAGTACTTC	CASSPTDRGRAYEQYF
-	TRBV7-9	TRBJ1-5	-	TGTGCCAGCAGCTCAAGCGGGAATCAGCCCCAGCATTTT	CASSSSGNQPQHF
many	TRBV7-9	TRBJ2-5	-	TGTGCCAGCAGCTGGGGGAGCGGAGAGACCCAGTACTTC	CASSWGSGETQYF
few	TRBV21-1	TRBJ2-7	-	TGTGCCAGCAGCAAAGATAAGCTAGCGGTCTACGAGCAGTACTTC	CASSKDKLAVYEQYF
-	TRBV12-3/TRBV12-4	TRBJ1-3	-	TGTGCCAGCAGTCGGGACACCCCATTGGGTCCTGGAAACACCATATATTTT	CASSRDTPLGPGNTIYF
few	TRBV12-3/TRBV12-4	TRBJ2-1	-	TGTGCCATCAACCCAAGACTAGGTTATGAGCAGTTCTTC	CAINPRLGYEQFF
-	TRBV12-3/TRBV12-4	TRBJ1-1	-	TGTGCCAGCAGTTTAGTCCTCGGTGTGAACACTGAAGCTTTCTTT	CASSLVLGVNTEAFF
-	TRBV6-5	TRBJ2-7	TRBD2	TGTGCCAGCAGTTACTCCGGACTAGCGGGAGCCTACGAGCAGTACTTC	CASSYSGLAGAYEQYF
-	TRBV5-1	TRBJ2-7	TRBD1	TGCGCCAGCAGCTACTCGGGACAGGGGGACAACGAGCAGTACTTC	CASSYSGQGDNEQYF
-	TRBV5-1	TRBJ2-1	TRBD2	TGCGCCAGCAGCTTGTGGGGACTAGCGGGAATGCACAATGAGCAGTTCTTC	CASSLWGLAGMHNEQFF
-	TRBV10-3	TRBJ1-1	-	TGTGCCATCAGTGGGACGGAGAACACTGAAGCTTTCTTT	CAISGTENTEAFF
-	TRBV7-6	TRBJ2-7	TRBD2	TGTGCCAGCAGCCCCGGGACTAGCGGGGGGGCGAGGGAGCAGTACTTC	CASSPGTSGGAREQYF
few	TRBV29-1	TRBJ2-1	-	TGCAGCGTTGAGAAGGCTACCCGCACCTACAATGAGCAGTTCTTC	CSVEKATRTYNEQFF
few	TRBV18	TRBJ2-1	-	TGTGCCAGCTCGCCGGATCTGAAGCAGTTCTTC	CASSPDLKQFF
few	TRBV11-2	TRBJ2-7	TRBD1	TGTGCCAGCAGCAATTCCCGGACAGGGGGCACCTACGAGCAGTACTTC	CASSNSRTGGTYEQYF
-	TRBV7-3	TRBJ2-2	-	TGTGCCAGCAGCGCTCCAGGGATTGGGGAGCTGTTTTTT	CASSAPGIGELFF
-	TRBV29-1	TRBJ2-2	-	TGCAGCGTTGTTTCAGGACAGACGAACACCGGGGAGCTGTTTTTT	CSVVSGQTNTGELFF
-	TRBV18	TRBJ1-1	TRBD1	TGTGCCAGCTCACCCGGGACAGGGACGTACACTGAAGCTTTCTTT	CASSPGTGTYTEAFF
few	TRBV7-7	TRBJ2-7	TRBD2	TGTGCCAGCAGTCCCGGGGCGGGGGACGAAGACTACGAGCAGTACTTC	CASSPGAGDEDYEQYF
-	TRBV18	TRBJ1-2	-	TGTGCCAGCTCACCTTACGGTTCCACCTATGGCTACACCTTC	CASSPYGSTYGYTF
-	TRBV6-2/TRBV6-3	TRBJ2-7	-	TGTGCCAGCAGTCCGGGACTTTGGTCCTACGAGCAGTACTTC	CASSPGLWSYEQYF
few	TRBV7-9	TRBJ2-1	-	TGTGCCAGCAGCTTAGCGTTGCCTGAGCAGTTCTTC	CASSLALPEQFF
-	TRBV18	TRBJ2-7	TRBD1	TGTGCCAGCTCACCACTAACAGGGGGCGCCTACGAGCAGTACTTC	CASSPLTGGAYEQYF
-	TRBV9	TRBJ2-1	TRBD2	TGTGCCAGCAGCGTAGGCGGGGGGACCTACAATGAGCAGTTCTTC	CASSVGGGTYNEQFF
few	TRBV24-1	TRBJ2-5	-	TGTGCCACCAGTGATTTGCTCGGGGGAAAAGAGACCCAGTACTTC	CATSDLLGGKETQYF
-	TRBV29-1	TRBJ1-1	-	TGCAGCGTTGGGACAGCGAACACTGAAGCTTTCTTT	CSVGTANTEAFF
-	TRBV20-1	TRBJ1-4	-	TGCAGTGCTAGACTAGGAGGGAATGAAAAACTGTTTTTT	CSARLGGNEKLFF
-	TRBV10-3	TRBJ2-5	-	TGTGCCATCAGTGAGGACTCTTATCGGACCCAGTACTTC	CAISEDSYRTQYF
few	TRBV4-1	TRBJ1-1	TRBD1	TGCGCCAGCAGCCAAGGACAGGGATTGGGACCTTGGAACACTGAAGCTTTCTTT	CASSQGQGLGPWNTEAFF
few	TRBV5-1	TRBJ2-1	-	TGCGCCAGCAGCGCCGGAACTAGCTCCTACAATGAGCAGTTCTTC	CASSAGTSSYNEQFF
-	TRBV7-6	TRBJ2-5	-	TGTGCCAGCAGCTTTGGGACCGACGGGGCCCAGTACTTC	CASSFGTDGAQYF
-	TRBV5-6	TRBJ1-4	-	TGTGCCAGCAGCTTGGAACCTGATGAAAAACTGTTTTTT	CASSLEPDEKLFF
-	TRBV12-3/TRBV12-4	TRBJ2-7	-	TGTGCCAGCAGCTTTAGCCCGGGACTCCTAATGTCCTACGAGCAGTACTTC	CASSFSPGLLMSYEQYF